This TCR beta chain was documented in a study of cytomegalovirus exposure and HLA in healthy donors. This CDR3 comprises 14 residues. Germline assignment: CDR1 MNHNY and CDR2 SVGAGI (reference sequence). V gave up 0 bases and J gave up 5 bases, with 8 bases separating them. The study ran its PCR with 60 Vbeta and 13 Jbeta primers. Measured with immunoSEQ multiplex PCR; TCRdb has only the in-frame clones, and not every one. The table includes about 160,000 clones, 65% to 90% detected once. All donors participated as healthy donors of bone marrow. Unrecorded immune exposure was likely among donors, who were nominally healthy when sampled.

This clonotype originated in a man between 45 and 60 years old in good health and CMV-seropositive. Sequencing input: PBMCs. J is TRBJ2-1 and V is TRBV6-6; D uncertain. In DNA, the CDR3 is TGTGCCAGCAGTTACTCGCCGCCGGACAATGAGCAGTTCTTC. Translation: CASSYSPPDNEQFF.